One and the same sample provided the 14 T cell receptor beta chains below, sequenced in a study of cytomegalovirus exposure and HLA in healthy donors. Primers for the PCR totalled 60 Vbeta and 13 Jbeta. The repertoire was sequenced with immunoSEQ multiplex PCR; TCRdb's copy has only in-frame clones and lacks some. The repertoire holds about 130,000 clones, 55% to 75% seen once, with under 5% in the top ten. The sequenced sample was PBMCs. These receptors were collected from a man aged 30 to 45 in good health and CMV-seronegative.

This clone was counted only a few times. The chain links TRBV28 to TRBJ2-5, with D possibly being TRBD1 (5 bases). CDR1 and CDR2 from the germline V gene are MDHEN and SYDVKM. Trimming took off 7 bases at V and 4 bases at J, with 19 bases between the two ends. This CDR3 has 15 amino acids. The CDR3 DNA sequence: TGTGCCAGCAAGTCCGGTCGCAGGGTCGGAGAGACCCAGTACTTC. Its translation is CASKSGRRVGETQYF.

The chain uses TRBV9 and TRBJ1-2; TRBD1 matches at 7 bases. Germline V gives CDR1 SGDLS, CDR2 YYNGEE. V shed 3 bases and J 4 bases; nucleotides not matched to a gene: 3. The CDR3 covers 13 residues. In DNA, the CDR3 is TGTGCCAGCAGCGCCGACAGGGCCTATGGCTACACCTTC. Its protein product is CASSADRAYGYTF.

V is TRBV6-1 and J is TRBJ2-5; 8 nucleotides match TRBD2. The V segment lost 5 bases and the J segment 0 bases; nucleotides outside the gene matches: 5. The CDR3 is 15 amino acids. Germline V gene lookup returns CDR1 MNHNS and CDR2 SASEGT. The CDR3 DNA is TGTGCCAGCAGTATCACAGCGGGGGACCAAGAGACCCAGTACTTC. This gives the protein CASSITAGDQETQYF.

The genes are TRBV6-5 and TRBJ2-5, with 7 bases identical to TRBD1. There are 13 residues in the CDR3. The V gene's germline CDR1 is MNHEY and CDR2 SVGAGI. V dropped 6 bases and J dropped 4; count of bases not matched to a gene: 5. The CDR3, as DNA: TGTGCCAGCAGATCGACAGGGCGAGAGACCCAGTACTTC. Its protein product is CASRSTGRETQYF.

The chain recombines TRBV5-1 with TRBJ2-1; 10 bases map to TRBD2. The CDR3 has 15 residues. Trimming at V came to 1 base and at J to 8 bases, leaving 6 bases not matched to a gene. Germline lookup yields CDR1 SGHRS and CDR2 YFSETQ. CDR3 bases: TGCGCCAGCAGCTTGCAGCGGGGGGGCATCGATGAGCAGTTCTTC. Residues: CASSLQRGGIDEQFF.

V is TRBV5-8 and J is TRBJ2-7, with D perhaps matching TRBD1 (6 bases). Germline CDR1 reads SGHTS; CDR2 reads YDEGEE. V lost 1 base and J lost 5, with 13 bases in between. The CDR3 has 14 residues. CDR3 sequence reads: CASSLIPQGNEQYF. The CDR3 nucleotides are TGTGCCAGCAGCTTGATTCCGCAGGGGAACGAGCAGTACTTC.

In this sample, this clone turned up a few times. The rearrangement links TRBV7-3 to TRBJ1-1; no reliable D call. Trimming stripped 5 bases from V and 4 bases from J, with 14 bases between. This CDR3 contains 14 residues. Germline V lookup: CDR1 SGHTA, CDR2 FQGTGA. CDR3 DNA: TGTGCCAGCAGCCCCGAAACCCGGAGCACTGAAGCTTTCTTT. As protein: CASSPETRSTEAFF. The complete variable domain, with remaining parts taken from reference TRBV7-3 and TRBJ1-1, reads GAGVSQTPSNKVTEKGKYVELRCDPISGHTALYWYRQSLGQGPEFLIYFQGTGAADDSGLPNDRFFAVRPEGSVSTLKIQRTERGDSAVYLCASSPETRSTEAFFGQGTRLTVV.

The table lists this clone with a count of one. The V call is TRBV5-1, the J call TRBJ1-3; possibly TRBD1 for D (6 bases). From germline, CDR1 is SGHRS and CDR2 YFSETQ. The CDR3 is made up of 16 amino acids. Trimming stripped 1 base from V and 2 bases from J, with 13 bases between. As DNA, the CDR3 is TGCGCCAGCAGCTTGCCTACAGGGAACGCTGGAAACACCATATATTTT. This sequence encodes CASSLPTGNAGNTIYF.

The chain carries TRBV5-6 and TRBJ2-1, with 15 bases lining up with TRBD2. The CDR3 loop spans 17 amino acids. Looked up from germline, CDR1 is SGHDT and CDR2 is YYEEEE. The ends lost 0 bases at V and 9 bases at J; junction bases unmatched: 7. CDR3 sequence reads: CASSLAGLAGGRVEQFF. The CDR3 DNA reads as TGTGCCAGCAGCTTGGCCGGACTAGCGGGGGGGCGGGTTGAGCAGTTCTTC.

The chain links TRBV7-2 to TRBJ1-5, with D tentatively TRBD1 (5 bases). The CDR3 is 17 residues long. CDR1 is SGHTA and CDR2 is FQGNSA in the germline V gene. Trimming cost V 5 bases and J 2 bases, with 19 bases left between them. The CDR3 sequence: CASSPKPVGDGNQPQHF. The CDR3 coding sequence is TGTGCCAGCAGCCCAAAGCCGGTAGGGGATGGCAATCAGCCCCAGCATTTT.

This clone is a singleton in its sample. The junction departs from the called germline gene at one end, perhaps through a read error. The chain joins TRBV7-9 to TRBJ2-7; D possibly corresponds to TRBD1 (6 bases). The CDR3 totals 12 residues. Germline-derived CDR1 and CDR2 are SEHNR and FQNEAQ (reference sequence). CDR3: CASSPLSAGGFF. The CDR3 DNA reads as TGTGCCAGCAGCCCCCTGAGTGCTGGGGGCTTCTTC.

This clone was observed a few times. The chain links TRBV5-4 to TRBJ2-3; 7 bases align to TRBD1. The germline V gene has CDR1 SGHNT and CDR2 YYREEE (reference sequence). The CDR3 runs 15 residues. J lost 7 bases, V lost 4 bases, and 12 bases had no gene match. The CDR3 spells CASSPHEGAGNTQYF. The CDR3 DNA reads as TGTGCCAGCAGCCCCCACGAGGGGGCTGGGAATACGCAGTATTTT. Using reference TRBV5-4 and TRBJ2-3 for the parts outside the CDR3, the full variable domain is ETGVTQSPTHLIKTRGQQVTLRCSSQSGHNTVSWYQQALGQGPQFIFQYYREEENGRGNFPPRFSGLQFPNYSSELNVNALELDDSALYLCASSPHEGAGNTQYFGPGTRLTVL.

The rearrangement joins TRBV6-5 to TRBJ1-2, with 9 positions matching TRBD1. The germline CDR1 and CDR2 sequences are MNHEY and SVGAGI. Unmatched junction bases numbered 8, after V lost 5 bases and J lost 4 bases. CDR3 length equals 15 residues. The chain's CDR3 is CASSAGTGTVYGYTF. In DNA form, the CDR3 reads TGTGCCAGCAGTGCAGGGACAGGGACGGTCTATGGCTACACCTTC.

The chain uses TRBV7-9 and TRBJ2-3; 10 bases are shared with TRBD1. The germline V gene has CDR1 SEHNR and CDR2 FQNEAQ (reference sequence). The CDR3 loop spans 16 amino acids. J lost 3 bases, V lost 1 base, and 4 bases had no gene match. CDR3 nucleotide sequence: TGTGCCAGCAGCTTAGGTGGGACAGGGGCGACAGATACGCAGTATTTT. Translated, it gives CASSLGGTGATDTQYF. Based on the CDR3 plus reference TRBV7-9 and TRBJ2-3, the full variable domain is DTGVSQNPRHKITKRGQNVTFRCDPISEHNRLYWYRQTLGQGPEFLTYFQNEAQLEKSRLLSDRFSAERPKGSFSTLEIQRTEQGDSAMYLCASSLGGTGATDTQYFGPGTRLTVL.